This entry lists 32 T cell receptor beta chains sequenced from one sample in a study of blood T cell repertoires in COVID-19. The data were produced by immunoSEQ multiplex PCR, yet TCRdb's version contains in-frame clones alone and is incomplete. The sample contains over 150,000 clones, more than 80% of which appear only once. The sequenced sample consisted of PBMCs or T cells enriched from blood (not recorded which). The receptors shown here come from a man aged 35 to 55 who had recovered from COVID-19.

The CDR3 region has the DNA TGTGCCAGCAGCTTGGCGGGGGAGCAGTACTTC. Its translation is CASSLAGEQYF. The gene calls are TRBV5-5 and TRBJ2-7, with D possibly TRBD2 on 5 matching bases. There are 11 residues in the CDR3. V lost 0 bases, J lost 7 bases, and 5 bases lay in between. Germline CDR1 SGHKS, CDR2 YYEKEE (reference sequence).

The rearrangement uses TRBV27 and TRBJ1-3; D is unclear. This CDR3 has 15 residues. Germline lookup yields CDR1 MNHEY and CDR2 SMNVEV (reference sequence). Trimming left V 3 bases short and J 2 bases short, with 11 bases between. The CDR3 sequence: CASSLVANPGNTIYF. The DNA of the CDR3 is TGTGCCAGCAGTTTGGTGGCAAACCCTGGAAACACCATATATTTT.

The rearrangement uses TRBV28 and TRBJ2-1; the D gene is possibly TRBD2 (6 bases). Trimming stripped 5 bases from V and 4 bases from J, with 15 bases between. This CDR3 is built from 15 residues. Germline V gene data show CDR1 as MDHEN and CDR2 as SYDVKM. The CDR3 region is CASSQGRGRYNEQFF. CDR3 in DNA: TGTGCCAGCAGTCAGGGACGGGGGAGATACAATGAGCAGTTCTTC.

CDR3 in DNA: TGTGCTAGTGGTTTGAAGCAGGGTCAGCCCCAGCATTTT. It is translated as CASGLKQGQPQHF. The chain employs TRBV12-5 and TRBJ1-5, with TRBD1 as a possible D gene (5 bases). The CDR3 sequence is 13 residues long. Germline lookup yields CDR1 LGHNT and CDR2 FRNRAP. Trimming left V 2 bases short and J 6 bases short, with 8 bases between.

The chain uses TRBV14 and TRBJ1-1; D gene unclear. The CDR3 sequence is 13 residues long. V lost 6 bases and J lost 1, with 9 bases in between. Germline V gene data show CDR1 as SGHDN and CDR2 as FVKESK. The DNA for the CDR3 is TGTGCCAGCAGTCCGAGGGAGAACACTGAAGCTTTCTTT. Translated: CASSPRENTEAFF.

V gene TRBV19 combines with J gene TRBJ1-5; the D gene is possibly TRBD1 (6 bases). Germline V gene sequence: CDR1 LNHDA, CDR2 SQIVND (reference sequence). The CDR3 totals 15 residues. V was pared by 3 bases and J by 11 bases, with 20 bases between. The CDR3 is CASSIDPQGQSAQHF. The CDR3 DNA follows: TGTGCCAGTAGTATCGACCCCCAGGGGCAATCAGCCCAGCATTTT.

To note about this clone: The same CDR3 can be traced to other DNA sequences in this sample. The CDR3 is CASSSRGQPQHF. The DNA of the CDR3 is TGTGCCAGCAGTTCCAGGGGTCAGCCCCAGCATTTT. This chain joins TRBV12-3 or TRBV12-4 and TRBJ1-5; possible D gene TRBD1, 6 bases. This CDR3 spans 12 amino acids. V was cut by 4 bases and J by 6 bases, with 7 bases left in between.

The rearrangement links TRBV28 to TRBJ2-5, with 9 bases matching TRBD2. The CDR3 is made up of 18 amino acids. V shed 5 bases and J 5 bases; nucleotides not matched to a gene: 18. Germline V gives CDR1 MDHEN, CDR2 SYDVKM. CDR3 in DNA: TGTGCCAGCAGTCCCGGTGGTATGGCGGGAGGGGGAGTGGAGACCCAGTACTTC. Translated: CASSPGGMAGGGVETQYF.

This chain connects TRBV7-5 to TRBJ2-7; the table calls TRBD2, which could not be checked here. TRBV7-5 is given as a pseudogene. This CDR3 region has 12 residues. The CDR3 bases are TGTGCCAGAAACGGGGGAACCTACGAGCAGTACTTC. Its translation is CARNGGTYEQYF.

V is TRBV27 and J is TRBJ1-1; D possibly corresponds to TRBD1 (5 bases). From germline, CDR1 is MNHEY and CDR2 SMNVEV (reference sequence). The CDR3 runs to 15 residues. Trimming shortened V by 6 bases and J by 0 bases, and 14 bases separated the two germline ends. CDR3 in amino acids: CASRPTGLLNTEAFF. CDR3 sequence (DNA): TGTGCCAGCAGACCCACGGGACTCCTGAACACTGAAGCTTTCTTT.

V is TRBV21-1 and J is TRBJ2-1; TRBD2, the D gene given by the table, was not confirmed from the DNA. TRBV21-1 constitutes a pseudogene. This CDR3 has 14 amino acids. The CDR3 bases are TGTGCCAGCAGCGCTAGCGAAGGACCGAATGAGCAGTTCTTC. Protein sequence: CASSASEGPNEQFF.

The chain is built from TRBV29-1 and TRBJ2-7, with TRBD1 as a possible D gene (6 bases). The CDR3 length is 13 residues. Trimming shortened V by 3 bases and J by 0 bases, and 9 bases separated the two germline ends. CDR1 and CDR2 from the germline V gene are SQVTM and ANQGSEA. The CDR3 protein is CSVETGSSYEQYF. As DNA, the CDR3 is TGCAGCGTTGAGACAGGAAGCTCCTACGAGCAGTACTTC.

The chain uses TRBV28 and TRBJ2-1; D perhaps matches TRBD1 (6 bases). The CDR3 extends over 13 amino acids. Germline-derived CDR1 and CDR2 are MDHEN and SYDVKM. V shed 3 bases and J shed 6 bases, with 9 bases lying between them. The CDR3 loop is CASSFGRGNEQFF. The CDR3 bases are TGTGCCAGCAGTTTCGGCAGGGGCAATGAGCAGTTCTTC.

The CDR3 DNA reads as TGTGCCAGCAGCGTAGATGGCGGGGGGCCCACCGGGGAGCTGTTTTTT. It codes for CASSVDGGGPTGELFF. The rearrangement links TRBV9 to TRBJ2-2; TRBD2 aligns across 8 bases. The CDR3 is 16 amino acids. The V and J ends lost 0 bases and 4 bases, in that order; junction bases with no gene match: 5. Germline lookup yields CDR1 SGDLS and CDR2 YYNGEE.

The V gene is TRBV29-1, the J gene TRBJ2-2; D uncertain. The CDR3 totals 14 residues. The germline V and J ends were trimmed by 4 bases and 5 bases, with 14 bases remaining between them. CDR1 is SQVTM, CDR2 ANQGSEA, per germline. CDR3 nucleotides: TGCAGCGTTGCGAATCTCGGGTTGACCGGGGAGCTGTTTTTT. It encodes CSVANLGLTGELFF.

This chain links TRBV19 with TRBJ1-1; TRBD1 might be the D (6 bases). CDR1 is LNHDA and CDR2 is SQIVND in the germline V gene (reference sequence). The CDR3 totals 15 residues. Trimming stripped 7 bases from V and 4 bases from J, with 19 bases between. CDR3 nucleotides: TGTGCCAGTACTCCCGACAGGAACGGTCGCACTGAAGCTTTCTTT. This codes for CASTPDRNGRTEAFF.

The V call is TRBV27, the J call TRBJ2-7; D not resolved. There are 13 residues in the CDR3. Germline V gene lookup returns CDR1 MNHEY and CDR2 SMNVEV (reference sequence). Trimming removed 4 bases from V and 3 bases from J, with 10 bases in between. For the CDR3, the DNA is TGTGCCAGCAGTTCCGGGTCCCTCTACGAGCAGTACTTC. It encodes CASSSGSLYEQYF.

This sequence joins TRBV29-1 and TRBJ1-1; 7 bases line up with TRBD1. The germline CDR1 and CDR2 sequences are SQVTM and ANQGSEA. The CDR3 has 12 residues. V trimming: 6 bases; J trimming: 5 bases; junction bases outside the gene matches: 6. The CDR3 bases are TGCAGCGTAAGGACAGGAGTAACTGAAGCTTTCTTT. Its protein is CSVRTGVTEAFF.

The chain joins TRBV2 to TRBJ2-7, with D uncertain. CDR1 SNHLY and CDR2 FYNNEI come from the germline V gene. The CDR3 is 12 residues long. The germline V and J ends were trimmed by 8 bases and 0 bases, with 8 bases remaining between them. CDR3 bases: TGTGCCAGCGCCCTGAGCTCCTACGAGCAGTACTTC. Amino acids: CASALSSYEQYF.

This clone was seen once. This chain connects TRBV6-5 to TRBJ1-2; no firm D call. Germline CDR1 and CDR2: MNHEY and SVGAGI. Deletions cut 5 bases from V and 3 bases from J, with 16 bases between. This CDR3 has 15 amino acids. In nucleotides, the CDR3 is TGTGCCAGCAGTCTGTCGGAGGTGGGGTACTATGGCTACACCTTC. Protein product: CASSLSEVGYYGYTF.

This rearrangement joins TRBV2 to TRBJ2-1; 7 bases are a match to TRBD1. The V and J ends lost 5 bases and 7 bases, in that order; junction bases with no gene match: 5. Germline V gives CDR1 SNHLY, CDR2 FYNNEI. The CDR3 has 13 residues. The CDR3: CASSQNRGNEQFF. The CDR3 DNA reads TGTGCCAGCAGTCAAAACAGGGGAAATGAGCAGTTCTTC.

The V call is TRBV5-4, the J call TRBJ1-6, with 9 bases lining up with TRBD1. The CDR3 loop spans 15 amino acids. CDR1 is SGHNT and CDR2 is YYREEE in the germline V gene (reference sequence). V gave up 4 bases and J gave up 8 bases; unmatched junction bases: 7. The CDR3 spells CASSPGDREDSPLHF. Written as DNA, the CDR3 is TGTGCCAGCAGCCCGGGGGACAGGGAGGATTCACCCCTCCACTTT.

V and J are TRBV7-3 and TRBJ2-5, with 8 bases fitting TRBD2. CDR3 length: 15 amino acids. The junction had 7 bases not matched to a gene; V was cut back by 4 bases and J by 3 bases. CDR1 is SGHTA and CDR2 is FQGTGA in the germline V gene. The CDR3 DNA follows: TGTGCCAGCAGCTCCTCAGGGACTAGTAAAGAGACCCAGTACTTC. This sequence encodes CASSSSGTSKETQYF.

The rearrangement links TRBV28 to TRBJ1-2, with 7 nucleotides matching TRBD1. CDR1 is MDHEN, CDR2 SYDVKM, per germline. The CDR3 is 13 residues long. V lost 11 bases to trimming and J lost 2 bases; unmatched junction nucleotides: 8. CDR3 coding DNA: TGTGCCTCGTGGGACAGACTCAACTATGGCTACACCTTC. It yields the protein CASWDRLNYGYTF.

The V gene is TRBV5-1, the J gene TRBJ2-7; D is perhaps TRBD1 (6 bases). CDR3 size: 15 residues. Trimming removed 0 bases from V and 3 bases from J, with 13 bases in between. Germline values: CDR1 SGHRS, CDR2 YFSETQ. This CDR3 reads CASSLGGHTFYEQYF. Here the CDR3 DNA reads TGCGCCAGCAGCTTGGGGGGACATACTTTCTACGAGCAGTACTTC.

The chain carries TRBV5-1 and TRBJ1-6; TRBD1 aligns across 9 bases. The CDR3 totals 17 residues. The germline CDR1 and CDR2 sequences are SGHRS and YFSETQ. V was pared by 3 bases and J by 7 bases, with 11 bases of the junction left unmatched. The CDR3 region has the DNA TGCGCCAGCAGCTCCAGGACCGGACAGGGGACGAATTCACCCCTCCACTTT. Translating it yields CASSSRTGQGTNSPLHF.

Only a few counts were recorded for this clone. The chain couples TRBV3-1 (or the pseudogene TRBV3-2) to TRBJ2-3; D gene uncertain. This CDR3 spans 13 amino acids. Trimming took off 3 bases at V and 2 bases at J, with 6 bases between the two ends. CDR1 LGHDT and CDR2 YNNKEL come from the germline V gene (reference sequence). CDR3 nucleotides: TGTGCCAGCAGCCATGGCAACACAGATACGCAGTATTTT. This encodes CASSHGNTDTQYF.

This clone was observed a few times. The CDR3: CASRDRDSAFF. CDR3 nucleotides: TGCGCCAGCAGAGACAGGGACTCAGCTTTCTTT. J is TRBJ1-1 and V is TRBV5-1; 7 bases are a match to TRBD1. This CDR3 region has 11 residues. Germline values: CDR1 SGHRS, CDR2 YFSETQ. Trimming removed 5 bases from V and 10 bases from J; junction bases left unmatched: 5. Full variable domain (rest looked up from reference TRBV5-1 and TRBJ1-1): KAGVTQTPRYLIKTRGQQVTLSCSPISGHRSVSWYQQTPGQGLQFLFEYFSETQRNKGNFPGRFSGRQFSNSRSEMNVSTLELGDSALYLCASRDRDSAFFGQGTRLTVV.

The chain has TRBV27 and TRBJ2-7; D possibly corresponds to TRBD2 (6 bases). The germline CDR1 and CDR2 sequences are MNHEY and SMNVEV (reference sequence). V was shortened by 4 bases and J by 2 bases, with 18 bases between the two germline ends. The CDR3 contains 16 residues. Written as DNA, the CDR3 is TGTGCCAGCAGTTGTCCTTGCGGGGACTTCACCTACGAGCAGTACTTC. It translates to CASSCPCGDFTYEQYF.

The chain uses TRBV30 and TRBJ1-1; TRBD1 matches at 7 bases. The trim removed 4 bases at V and 5 bases at J, leaving 7 bases unmatched. CDR1 and CDR2 (germline): GTSNPN, SVGIG (reference sequence). This CDR3 is 13 amino acids long. The CDR3: CAWTKGARTEAFF. CDR3 sequence (DNA): TGTGCCTGGACCAAGGGGGCGAGGACTGAAGCTTTCTTT.

CDR3: CASSLSLDTQYF. The DNA of the CDR3 is TGTGCCAGCAGCCTCTCCTTGGATACGCAGTATTTT. The chain is built from TRBV3-1 (or the pseudogene TRBV3-2) and TRBJ2-3; D not certain. The V gene lost 4 bases and the J gene lost 6 bases, with 8 bases spanning the gap. CDR1 LGHDT and CDR2 YNNKEL come from the germline V gene (reference sequence). This CDR3 is built from 12 residues.

The chain has TRBV29-1 and TRBJ1-4; possibly TRBD1 for D (6 bases). Germline V gene lookup returns CDR1 SQVTM and CDR2 ANQGSEA. Trimming pared 2 bases from V and 6 bases from J, leaving 10 bases between. The CDR3 covers 13 residues. CDR3: CSVERAGDEKLFF. Here the CDR3 DNA reads TGCAGCGTTGAAAGGGCAGGGGATGAAAAACTGTTTTTT.